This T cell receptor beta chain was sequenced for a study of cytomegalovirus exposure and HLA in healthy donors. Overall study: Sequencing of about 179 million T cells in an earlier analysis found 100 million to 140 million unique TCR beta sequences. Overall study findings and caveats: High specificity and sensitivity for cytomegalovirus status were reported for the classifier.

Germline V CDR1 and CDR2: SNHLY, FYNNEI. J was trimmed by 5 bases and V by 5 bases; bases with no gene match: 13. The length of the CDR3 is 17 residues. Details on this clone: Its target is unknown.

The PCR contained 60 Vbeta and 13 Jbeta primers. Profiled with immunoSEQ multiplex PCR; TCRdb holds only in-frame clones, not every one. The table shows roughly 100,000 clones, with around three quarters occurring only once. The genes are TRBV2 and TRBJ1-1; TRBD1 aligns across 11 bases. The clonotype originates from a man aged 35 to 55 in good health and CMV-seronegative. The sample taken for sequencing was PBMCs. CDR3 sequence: CASSPRTGGFSGTEAFF. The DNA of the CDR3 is TGTGCCAGCAGTCCGCGGACAGGGGGCTTCTCGGGTACTGAAGCTTTCTTT.